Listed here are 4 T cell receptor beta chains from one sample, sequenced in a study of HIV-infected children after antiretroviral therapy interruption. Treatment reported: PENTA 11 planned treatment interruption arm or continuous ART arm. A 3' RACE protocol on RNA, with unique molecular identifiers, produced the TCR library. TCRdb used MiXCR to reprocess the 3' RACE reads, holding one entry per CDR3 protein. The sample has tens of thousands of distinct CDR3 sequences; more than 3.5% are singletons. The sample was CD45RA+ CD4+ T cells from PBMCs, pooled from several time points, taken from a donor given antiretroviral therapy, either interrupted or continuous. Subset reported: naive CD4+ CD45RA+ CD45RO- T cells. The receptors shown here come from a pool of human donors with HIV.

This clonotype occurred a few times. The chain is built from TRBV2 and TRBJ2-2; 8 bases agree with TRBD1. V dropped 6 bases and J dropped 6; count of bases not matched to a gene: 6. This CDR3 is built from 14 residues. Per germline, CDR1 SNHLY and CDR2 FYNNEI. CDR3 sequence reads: CASSANRGAGELFF. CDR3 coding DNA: TGTGCCAGCAGCGCGAACAGGGGGGCCGGGGAGCTGTTTTTT.

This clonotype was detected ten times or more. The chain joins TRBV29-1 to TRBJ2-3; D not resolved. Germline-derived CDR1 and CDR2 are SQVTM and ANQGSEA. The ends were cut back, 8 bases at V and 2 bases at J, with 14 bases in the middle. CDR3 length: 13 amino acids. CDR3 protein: CSSGPSYTDTQYF. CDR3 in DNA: TGCAGCTCCGGACCTTCTTACACAGATACGCAGTATTTT.

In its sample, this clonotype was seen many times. CDR3 residues: CASSFDRGYTIYF. For the CDR3, the DNA is TGTGCCAGCAGTTTCGACAGGGGGTACACCATATATTTT. This chain uses TRBV12-3 or TRBV12-4 with TRBJ1-3, with 9 bases lining up with TRBD1. The CDR3 has 13 amino acids. J gave up 8 bases and V 3 bases, and 2 bases lay outside the gene matches.

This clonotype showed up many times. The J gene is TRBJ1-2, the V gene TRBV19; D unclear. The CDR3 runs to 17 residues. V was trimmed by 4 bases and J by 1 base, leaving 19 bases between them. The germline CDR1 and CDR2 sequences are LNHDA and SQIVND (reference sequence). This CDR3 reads CASSTSVSGIHNYGYTF. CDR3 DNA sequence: TGTGCCAGTAGTACCTCAGTCTCCGGGATTCATAACTATGGCTACACCTTC.